This section outlines one TCR beta chain sequence together with its context. Sequencing was performed with immunoSEQ multiplex PCR; in TCRdb, only in-frame clones are kept and a portion is missing. The profile covers about 85,000 clones, with roughly four fifths appearing a single time and about 1.2% taken by the ten largest. The sample comes from a study of blood T cell repertoires in COVID-19. Turning to the study itself: PBMCs, B-cell-depleted T cells, or T cells provided the cDNA or gDNA that made up the material.

Germline V gene lookup returns CDR1 WNHNN and CDR2 SYGVQD (reference sequence). The CDR3 is 12 amino acids. Trimming removed 6 bases at V and 7 bases at J, with 13 bases between. Material for sequencing was peripheral blood. The chain is built from TRBV10-1 and TRBJ2-7; a weak D match, TRBD1 (5 bases). This TCR was recovered from a woman older than 75 with acute or convalescent COVID-19. The CDR3 here is CASSPGQAEQYF. As DNA, the CDR3 is TGCGCCAGCAGCCCAGGGCAGGCGGAGCAGTACTTC.